The 11 T cell receptor beta chains given below trace back to one sample, sequenced in a study of T cell responses to AZD1222 COVID-19 vaccine. Repertoires were generated with immunoSEQ multiplex PCR, while TCRdb's copy carries only in-frame clones and drops some. The table includes about 82,000 clones, 92% detected once. This specimen consisted of peripheral blood, obtained 28 days after the second AZD1222 dose. These receptor sequences come from an adult who received the AZD1222 COVID-19 vaccine.

J is TRBJ1-1 and V is TRBV7-2; D gene unclear. With 5 bases removed from V and 1 base from J, the gap between germline ends came to 14 bases. This CDR3 spans 15 amino acids. CDR1 is SGHTA, CDR2 FQGNSA, per germline. CDR3 amino acids: CASSPNPQKNTEAFF. CDR3 DNA: TGTGCCAGCAGCCCTAATCCACAGAAGAACACTGAAGCTTTCTTT. The variable domain in full, with the rest retrieved from reference TRBV7-2 and TRBJ1-1, is GAGVSQSPSNKVTEKGKDVELRCDPISGHTALYWYRQSLGQGLEFLIYFQGNSAPDKSGLPSDRFSAERTGGSVSTLTIQRTQQEDSAVYLCASSPNPQKNTEAFFGQGTRLTVV.

The CDR3: CASSRTPSAGETQYF. The CDR3 DNA reads TGTGCCAGCAGCCGCACTCCTAGCGCGGGGGAGACCCAGTACTTC. The rearrangement joins TRBV11-2 to TRBJ2-5, with a weak D call TRBD2 (6 bases). Trimming removed 5 bases at V and 5 bases at J, with 18 bases between. CDR1 is SGHAT, CDR2 FQNNGV, per germline. The CDR3 runs 15 residues.

The CDR3 protein is CASSLVGRSYEQYF. The CDR3 DNA sequence: TGTGCCAGCAGCCTTGTTGGCAGGAGCTACGAGCAGTACTTC. The chain uses TRBV5-5 and TRBJ2-7; D is ambiguous. CDR3 length: 14 amino acids. V was pared by 4 bases and J by 3 bases, with 14 bases between. CDR1 is SGHKS, CDR2 YYEKEE, per germline (reference sequence).

The chain joins TRBV11-3 to TRBJ2-1; 7 bases agree with TRBD2. From germline, CDR1 is SGHNT and CDR2 YENEEA. The CDR3 spans 14 residues. J was trimmed by 9 bases and V by 8 bases; bases with no gene match: 13. This CDR3 is CASAGELAKGEQFF. CDR3 in DNA: TGTGCCAGCGCGGGGGAACTGGCGAAGGGTGAGCAGTTCTTC.

The chain combines TRBV9 with TRBJ1-4, with 7 bases that match TRBD1. Trimming took 3 bases from V and 2 from J; bases not matched to a gene: 7. Germline CDR1 reads SGDLS; CDR2 reads YYNGEE. The CDR3 loop spans 16 amino acids. The CDR3 nucleotides read TGTGCCAGCAGCGCGACAGGGTGGGGGACTAATGAAAAACTGTTTTTT. Translated: CASSATGWGTNEKLFF.

This clone turned up a few times. V and J are TRBV19 and TRBJ1-2; tentative D call: TRBD1 (5 bases). The germline V gene encodes CDR1 LNHDA and CDR2 SQIVND (reference sequence). V lost 4 bases and J lost 0, with 15 bases in between. The CDR3 is 16 amino acids. In DNA, the CDR3 is TGTGCCAGTAGTAGACCCGGGGCCTCCGCTAACTATGGCTACACCTTC. It encodes CASSRPGASANYGYTF.

The V call is TRBV18, the J call TRBJ1-1, with 8 bases aligning to TRBD1. V lost 3 bases, J lost 1 base, and 7 bases stayed unmatched. Germline V gene data show CDR1 as KGHSH and CDR2 as LQKENI. The CDR3 has 16 residues. The CDR3: CASSPSGTGPNTEAFF. As DNA, the CDR3 is TGTGCCAGCTCACCGTCCGGGACAGGCCCGAACACTGAAGCTTTCTTT.

This clone has more than one count but fewer than ten. The chain uses TRBV15 and TRBJ1-3; no firm D call. The V and J ends lost 0 bases and 0 bases respectively, with 9 bases between them. The CDR3 totals 16 residues. Germline values: CDR1 LNHNV, CDR2 YYDKDF (reference sequence). CDR3 loop: CATSRDREVSGNTIYF. CDR3 DNA: TGTGCCACCAGCAGAGATAGGGAGGTCTCTGGAAACACCATATATTTT.

J is TRBJ1-5 and V is TRBV7-2; a possible D gene is TRBD1 (6 bases). The CDR3 is 15 amino acids. Germline loops: CDR1 SGHTA, CDR2 FQGNSA. V was cut by 2 bases and J by 7 bases, with 15 bases left in between. Here the CDR3 DNA reads TGTGCCAGCAGCTTAACGGTGGGGGGCTGGCAGCCCCAGCATTTT. It is translated as CASSLTVGGWQPQHF.

In this sample, this clone turned up once. The chain recombines TRBV15 with TRBJ1-2, with 7 nucleotides matching TRBD1. Germline V gives CDR1 LNHNV, CDR2 YYDKDF (reference sequence). The V segment lost 1 base and the J segment 4 bases; nucleotides outside the gene matches: 6. The CDR3 runs to 15 residues. Written as DNA, the CDR3 is TGTGCCACCAGCAGAGGACAGGGCTATGCCTATGGCTACACCTTC. The encoded protein is CATSRGQGYAYGYTF.

This chain links TRBV28 with TRBJ1-2, with D tentatively TRBD1 (6 bases). Trimming left V 5 bases short and J 4 bases short, with 11 bases between. Germline lookup yields CDR1 MDHEN and CDR2 SYDVKM. This CDR3 is built from 13 residues. The DNA for the CDR3 is TGTGCCAGCAGTCCCACAGGGACCTATGGCTACACCTTC. Its protein is CASSPTGTYGYTF.